A selection of T cell receptor beta chains follows, all from one sample in a study of shared clonotypes between healthy human individuals. Measured with immunoSEQ multiplex PCR; TCRdb has only the in-frame clones, and not every one. Found here are 2,500,000 or so clones, 85% to 95% of them singletons; the top ten hold roughly 0.34%. Sequencing was carried out using naive CD4+ T cells from PBMCs. The receptor source for this set is a man between 18 and 29 years old in good health. Some clones in this sample may be carry-over from other donors' samples. Both conserved end residues are trimmed from each CDR3. Fields, in order: J gene, V gene, CDR3 protein.

TRBJ2-3	TRBV15	ATSRASDTQY
TRBJ2-1	TRBV7-3	ASSPNSGSYNEQF
TRBJ1-1	TRBV9	ASSVVGHLKNTEAF
TRBJ2-1	TRBV28	ASSQRPLYNEQF
TRBJ1-2	TRBV10-3	AIQGSRDRPHT
TRBJ2-5	TRBV19	ASRPRAGGQETQY
TRBJ2-5	TRBV4-2	ASSPKKRQGSAQETQY
TRBJ1-1	TRBV19	ASSIGRLGNTEAF
TRBJ2-5	TRBV5-6	ASSALRVLAGETQY
TRBJ2-5	TRBV7-7	ASSPRLAESRETQY
TRBJ2-7	TRBV9	ASSVLASAGAPYEQY
TRBJ2-3	TRBV5-4	ASSPRWGTDTQY
TRBJ2-5	TRBV19	ASSIPGDETQY
TRBJ1-5	TRBV30	AWSLRFNQPQH
TRBJ2-1	TRBV14	ASSQSDPSRDEQF
TRBJ2-2	TRBV15	ATSRYATSLPGELF
TRBJ1-5	TRBV19	ASSPSGAGNQPQH
TRBJ2-5	TRBV5-5	ASSHPRGQETQY
TRBJ1-5	TRBV28	ASSSLFGQPQH
TRBJ1-2	TRBV11-2	ASSSRPGQGPGGYT
TRBJ2-1	TRBV7-2	ASSHLSGSSYNEQF
TRBJ1-4	TRBV2	ASSGTGGTNEKLF
TRBJ2-2	TRBV16	ASSQSLAGALAGELF
TRBJ2-7	TRBV27	ASSFEAGASYEQY
TRBJ1-3	TRBV27	ASRPARPLGGNTIY
TRBJ1-2	TRBV14	ASSPQGGYGYT
TRBJ1-1	TRBV29-1	RGGDLNTEAF
TRBJ2-7	TRBV10-1	ASPTGGVYEQY
TRBJ2-7	TRBV7-2	ASSYRDSSYEQY
TRBJ1-1	TRBV2	ASSDEGFTEAF
TRBJ2-5	TRBV6-1	ASSIRLLFQETQY
TRBJ2-2	TRBV7-9	ASSLALGSTGELF
TRBJ1-3	TRBV28	ASSLSTRPGNTIY
TRBJ2-1	TRBV6-5	ASSLRGIEEQF
TRBJ2-1	TRBV6-5	ASRPTSDPGDEQF
TRBJ1-5	TRBV19	ASSITRDSNQPQH
TRBJ2-3	TRBV7-3	ASSDRTSGKRDTQY
TRBJ2-7	TRBV28	ASSVLTGEIPYEQY
TRBJ2-2	TRBV7-2	ASSLALFPGELF
TRBJ2-3	TRBV14	ASSQDRSVGATQY
TRBJ2-2	TRBV21-1	ASSRDTNTGELF
TRBJ2-1	TRBV27	ASSSPLTSGHNEQF
TRBJ1-4	TRBV9	ASSAHPGATNEKLF
TRBJ2-3	TRBV30	AWSVFGSGGTDTQY
TRBJ1-1	TRBV29-1	SVEVAGLNTEAF